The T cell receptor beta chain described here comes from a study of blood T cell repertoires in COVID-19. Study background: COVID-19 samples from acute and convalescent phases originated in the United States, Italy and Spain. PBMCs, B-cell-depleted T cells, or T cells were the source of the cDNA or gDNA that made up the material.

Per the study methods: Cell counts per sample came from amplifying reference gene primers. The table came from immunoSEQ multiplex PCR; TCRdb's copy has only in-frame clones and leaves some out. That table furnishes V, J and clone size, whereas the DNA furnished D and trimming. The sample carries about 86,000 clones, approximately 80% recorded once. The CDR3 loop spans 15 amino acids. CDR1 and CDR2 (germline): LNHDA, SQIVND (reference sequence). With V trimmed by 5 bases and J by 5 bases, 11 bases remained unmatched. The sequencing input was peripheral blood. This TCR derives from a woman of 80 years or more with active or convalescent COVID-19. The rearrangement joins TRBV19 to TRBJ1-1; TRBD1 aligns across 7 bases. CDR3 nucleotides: TGTGCCAGTAGTCCTGAGACAGGGCTTTATACTGAAGCTTTCTTT. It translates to CASSPETGLYTEAFF.